These T cell receptor beta chains were read from a single sample in a study of blood T cell repertoires in COVID-19. This table comes from immunoSEQ multiplex PCR, and its TCRdb copy is limited to in-frame clones, with some not included. The sample holds more than 150,000 clones, about three quarters seen once. Sample: peripheral blood. These receptor sequences come from an elderly woman with active or convalescent COVID-19. Both conserved end residues are part of each CDR3. D genes are given only for firm matches. Rows give clone size only sometimes, using once, few, many, or a class for an expanded clone.

>NA|TRBJ2-7|TRBV5-3|NA
TGTGCCAGATTCTCGCGGGCAGACTACGAGCAGTACTTC
CARFSRADYEQYF
>NA|TRBJ2-3|TRBV7-2|NA
TGTGCCAGCAGCTTAATCGGGGGGCGAAGCACAGATACGCAGTATTTT
CASSLIGGRSTDTQYF
>NA|TRBJ2-3|TRBV7-2|NA
TGTGCCAGCTCGACACCACCCGGGACTCAATGGGATACGCAGTATTTT
CASSTPPGTQWDTQYF
>NA|TRBJ2-3|TRBV5-1|once
TGCGCCAGCAGCTTGGAGCGGGTCACAGATACGCAGTATTTT
CASSLERVTDTQYF
>NA|TRBJ1-6|TRBV7-8|few
TGTGCCAGCAGCCATAGCCGACAGAATTCACCCCTCCACTTT
CASSHSRQNSPLHF
>NA|TRBJ1-5|TRBV19|NA
TGTGCCAGTAGTATAGTGCGTGGGCCCCAGCATTTT
CASSIVRGPQHF
>NA|TRBJ1-1|TRBV27|few
TGTGCCAGCAGGTCATGGCGGGGAGAAAAGGACACTGAAGCTTTCTTT
CASRSWRGEKDTEAFF
>NA|TRBJ2-3|TRBV9|NA
TGTGCCAGCAGCACATCGGGGGGCCTGGCAGATACGCAGTATTTT
CASSTSGGLADTQYF
>NA|TRBJ1-1|TRBV5-6|once
TGTGCCAGCAGCTTGGCCTTAGTTGAAGCTTTCTTT
CASSLALVEAFF
>NA|TRBJ1-1|TRBV6-2/TRBV6-3|NA
TGTGCCAGCAGTTACTCGATAGGCCCGTCTAGCCACATGAACACTGAAGCTTTCTTT
CASSYSIGPSSHMNTEAFF
>TRBD2|TRBJ2-2|TRBV4-2|NA
TGTGCCAGCAGCCTCCCCGTTGGCGGGGGGTTTAACGGGGAGCTGTTTTTT
CASSLPVGGGFNGELFF
>NA|TRBJ1-1|TRBV11-3|NA
TGTGCCAGCAGCGTGGGGGGGGTGAACACTGAAGCTTTCTTT
CASSVGGVNTEAFF
>TRBD1|TRBJ1-1|TRBV4-1|NA
TGCGCCAGCAGCCAGCGGCACAGGGGGCCTGGCACTGAAGCTTTCTTT
CASSQRHRGPGTEAFF
>TRBD1|TRBJ1-5|TRBV6-1|few
TGTGCCAGCAGTGGCCCAACAGGGGGCGCCGGGTTGAGCAATCAGCCCCAGCATTTT
CASSGPTGGAGLSNQPQHF
>TRBD1|TRBJ1-2|TRBV2|NA
TGTGCCAGCAGCGTCGACAGGGAACTAGGCTACACCTTC
CASSVDRELGYTF
>TRBD2|TRBJ2-5|TRBV28|NA
TGTGCCAGCGGCTCAGGACTAGCGGGGTCACAAGAGACCCAGTACTTC
CASGSGLAGSQETQYF
>TRBD2|TRBJ2-5|TRBV5-1|NA
TGCGCCAGCAGCCCCGGACTCGGGACTAGCGGGGGGGCCAGGCAAGAGACCCAGTACTTC
CASSPGLGTSGGARQETQYF
>NA|TRBJ2-3|TRBV23-1|few
TGCGCCAGCAGTCCACATGGACAGTTTAGCACAGATACGCAGTATTTT
CASSPHGQFSTDTQYF